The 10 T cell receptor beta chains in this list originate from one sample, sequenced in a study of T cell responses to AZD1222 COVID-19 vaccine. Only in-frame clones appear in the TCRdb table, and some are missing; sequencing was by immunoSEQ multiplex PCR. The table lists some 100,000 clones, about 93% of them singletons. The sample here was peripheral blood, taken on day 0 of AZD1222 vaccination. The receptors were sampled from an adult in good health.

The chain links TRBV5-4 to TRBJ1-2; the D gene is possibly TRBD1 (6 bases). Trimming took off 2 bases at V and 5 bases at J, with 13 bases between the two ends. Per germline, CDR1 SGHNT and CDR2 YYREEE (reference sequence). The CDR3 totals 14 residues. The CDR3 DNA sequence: TGTGCCAGCAGCTTCCCAGGGGCTGGGTATGGCTACACCTTC. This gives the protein CASSFPGAGYGYTF.

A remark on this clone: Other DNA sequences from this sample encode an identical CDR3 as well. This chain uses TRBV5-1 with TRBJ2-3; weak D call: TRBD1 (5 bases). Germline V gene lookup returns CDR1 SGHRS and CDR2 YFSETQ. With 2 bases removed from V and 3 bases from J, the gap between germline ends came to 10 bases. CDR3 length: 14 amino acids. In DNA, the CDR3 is TGCGCCAGCAGCTTCAGACAGAGTACAGATACGCAGTATTTT. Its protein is CASSFRQSTDTQYF. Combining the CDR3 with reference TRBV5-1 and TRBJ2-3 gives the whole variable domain KAGVTQTPRYLIKTRGQQVTLSCSPISGHRSVSWYQQTPGQGLQFLFEYFSETQRNKGNFPGRFSGRQFSNSRSEMNVSTLELGDSALYLCASSFRQSTDTQYFGPGTRLTVL.

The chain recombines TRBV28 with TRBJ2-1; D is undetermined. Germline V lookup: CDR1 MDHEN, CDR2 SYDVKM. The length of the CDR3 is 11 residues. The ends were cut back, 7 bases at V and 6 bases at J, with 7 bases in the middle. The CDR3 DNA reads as TGTGCCAGCACTATTTCCAATGAGCAGTTCTTC. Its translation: CASTISNEQFF.

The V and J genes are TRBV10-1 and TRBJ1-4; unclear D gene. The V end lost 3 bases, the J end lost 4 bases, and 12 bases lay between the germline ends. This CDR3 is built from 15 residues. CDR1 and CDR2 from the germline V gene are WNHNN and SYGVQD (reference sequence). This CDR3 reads CASSEGPYYNEKLFF. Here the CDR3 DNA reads TGCGCCAGCAGTGAAGGCCCGTACTATAATGAAAAACTGTTTTTT.

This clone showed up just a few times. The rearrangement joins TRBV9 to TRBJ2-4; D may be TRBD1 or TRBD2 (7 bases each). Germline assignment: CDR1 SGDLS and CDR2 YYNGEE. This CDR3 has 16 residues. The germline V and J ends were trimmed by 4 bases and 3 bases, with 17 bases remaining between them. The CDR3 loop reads CASSPGGGAVKNIQYF. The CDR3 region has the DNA TGTGCCAGCAGCCCAGGGGGGGGAGCTGTCAAAAACATTCAGTACTTC.

The CDR3 region is CASSLLGGLSNEQFF. For the CDR3, the DNA is TGTGCCAGCAGTCTACTCGGGGGGCTGAGTAATGAGCAGTTCTTC. The genes are TRBV28 and TRBJ2-1; D is perhaps TRBD2 (7 bases). The V gene lost 5 bases and the J gene lost 7 bases, with 18 bases spanning the gap. CDR1 is MDHEN, CDR2 SYDVKM, per germline. The CDR3 extends over 15 amino acids.

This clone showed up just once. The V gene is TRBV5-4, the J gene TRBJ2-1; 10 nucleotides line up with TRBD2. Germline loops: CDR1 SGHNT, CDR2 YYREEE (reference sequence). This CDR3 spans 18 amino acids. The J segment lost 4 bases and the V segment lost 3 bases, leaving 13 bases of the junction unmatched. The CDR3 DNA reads TGTGCCAGCAGCTCCAGCGGTAGCGGGAGGAACCATTACAATGAGCAGTTCTTC. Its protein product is CASSSSGSGRNHYNEQFF.

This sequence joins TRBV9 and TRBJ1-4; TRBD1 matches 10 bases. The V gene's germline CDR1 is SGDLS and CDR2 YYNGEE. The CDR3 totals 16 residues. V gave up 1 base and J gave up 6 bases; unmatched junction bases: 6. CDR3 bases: TGTGCCAGCAGCGTAACCCAGGGACAGGGGTATGAAAAACTGTTTTTT. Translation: CASSVTQGQGYEKLFF.

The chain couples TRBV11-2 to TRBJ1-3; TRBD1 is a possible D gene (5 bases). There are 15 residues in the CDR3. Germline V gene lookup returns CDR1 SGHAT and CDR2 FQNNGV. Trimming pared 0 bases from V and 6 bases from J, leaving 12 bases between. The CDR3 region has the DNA TGTGCCAGCAGCTTAGATCCAGGGTGGAAAAACACCATATATTTT. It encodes CASSLDPGWKNTIYF.

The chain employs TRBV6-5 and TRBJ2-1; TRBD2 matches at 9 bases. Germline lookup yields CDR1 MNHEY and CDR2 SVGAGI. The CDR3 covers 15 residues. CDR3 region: CPEWVGGSGSNEQFF. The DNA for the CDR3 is TGTCCTGAGTGGGTTGGTGGTAGCGGGAGTAATGAGCAGTTCTTC.